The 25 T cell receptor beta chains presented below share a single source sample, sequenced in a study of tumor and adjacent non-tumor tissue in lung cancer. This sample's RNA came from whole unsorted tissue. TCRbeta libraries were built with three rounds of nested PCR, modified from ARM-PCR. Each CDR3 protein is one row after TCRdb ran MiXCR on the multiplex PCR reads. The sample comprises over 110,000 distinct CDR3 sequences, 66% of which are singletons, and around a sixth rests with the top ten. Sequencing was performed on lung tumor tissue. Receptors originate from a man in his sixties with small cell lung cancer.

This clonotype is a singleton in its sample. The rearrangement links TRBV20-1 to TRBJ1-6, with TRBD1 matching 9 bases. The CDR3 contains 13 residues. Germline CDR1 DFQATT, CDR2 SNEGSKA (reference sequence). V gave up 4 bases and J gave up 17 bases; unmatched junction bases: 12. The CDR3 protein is CSATGQGNSHIHF. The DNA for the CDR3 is TGCAGTGCTACGGGACAGGGAAACTCACACATCCACTTT.

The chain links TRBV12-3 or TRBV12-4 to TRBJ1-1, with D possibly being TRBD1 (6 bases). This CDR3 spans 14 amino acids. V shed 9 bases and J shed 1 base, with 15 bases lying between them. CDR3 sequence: CASGVAGANTEAFF. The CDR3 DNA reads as TGTGCCAGTGGGGTCGCGGGGGCGAACACTGAAGCTTTCTTT.

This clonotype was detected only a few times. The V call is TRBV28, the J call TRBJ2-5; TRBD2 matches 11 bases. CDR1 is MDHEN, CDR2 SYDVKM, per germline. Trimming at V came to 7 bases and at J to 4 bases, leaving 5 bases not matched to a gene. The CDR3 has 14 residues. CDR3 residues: CASKTSGSLETQYF. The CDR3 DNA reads TGTGCCAGCAAAACTAGCGGGAGCTTAGAGACCCAGTACTTC.

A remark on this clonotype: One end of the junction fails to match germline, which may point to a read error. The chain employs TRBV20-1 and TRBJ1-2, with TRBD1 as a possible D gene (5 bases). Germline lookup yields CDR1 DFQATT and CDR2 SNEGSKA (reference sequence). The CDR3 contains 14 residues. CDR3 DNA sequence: TGCAGTGCTAGGTGCGGCGAGGGGTGGTATGGTTACACCTTC. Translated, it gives CSARCGEGWYGYTF.

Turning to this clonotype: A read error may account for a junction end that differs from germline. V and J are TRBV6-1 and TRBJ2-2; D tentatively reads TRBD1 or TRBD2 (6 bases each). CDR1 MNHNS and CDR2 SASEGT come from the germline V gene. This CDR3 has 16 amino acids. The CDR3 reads CATQSGGGIGTGELLF. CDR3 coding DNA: TGTGCGACACAGAGTGGAGGGGGAATCGGGACTGGGGAGCTGCTTTTT.

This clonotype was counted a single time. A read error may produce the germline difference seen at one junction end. The CDR3 nucleotides are TGTGCCAGCGGTTTAATCGGGGAGCTGTTTTTT. Its protein product is CASGLIGELFF. The chain joins TRBV12-3 or TRBV12-4 to TRBJ2-2; D unclear. CDR3 size: 11 residues.

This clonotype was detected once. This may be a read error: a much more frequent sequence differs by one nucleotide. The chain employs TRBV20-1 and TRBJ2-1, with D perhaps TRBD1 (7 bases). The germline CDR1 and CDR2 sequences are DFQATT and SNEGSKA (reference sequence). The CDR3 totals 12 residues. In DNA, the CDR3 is TGCAGTGCTAGAGAGCAGGGGGGTGAGCAGCTCTTC. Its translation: CSAREQGGEQLF.

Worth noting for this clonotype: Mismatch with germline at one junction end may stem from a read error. The CDR3 reads CTSIFSRSRSEQFF. The CDR3 region has the DNA TGTACCAGCATCTTTAGCAGGAGTAGGAGTGAGCAGTTCTTC. This chain uses TRBV6-1 with TRBJ2-1; D gene ambiguous. Germline V CDR1 and CDR2: MNHNS, SASEGT. This CDR3 contains 14 residues.

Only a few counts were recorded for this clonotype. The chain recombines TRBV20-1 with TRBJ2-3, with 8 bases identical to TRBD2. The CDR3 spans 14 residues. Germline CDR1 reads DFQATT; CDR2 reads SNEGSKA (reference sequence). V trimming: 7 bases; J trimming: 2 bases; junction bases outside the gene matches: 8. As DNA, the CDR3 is TGCAGTGGTTTCGGGAGGGCCGACACAGATACGCAGTATTTT. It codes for CSGFGRADTDTQYF.

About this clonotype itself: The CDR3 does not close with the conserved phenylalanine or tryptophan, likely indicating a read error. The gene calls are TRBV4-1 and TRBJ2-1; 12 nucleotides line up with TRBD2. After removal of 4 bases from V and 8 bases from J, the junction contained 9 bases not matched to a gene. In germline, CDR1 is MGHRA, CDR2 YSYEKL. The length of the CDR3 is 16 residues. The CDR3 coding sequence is TGCGCCAGCAGCCGCGGACTAGCGGGGATTGTCCATGAGCAGTTCCTG. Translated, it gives CASSRGLAGIVHEQFL.

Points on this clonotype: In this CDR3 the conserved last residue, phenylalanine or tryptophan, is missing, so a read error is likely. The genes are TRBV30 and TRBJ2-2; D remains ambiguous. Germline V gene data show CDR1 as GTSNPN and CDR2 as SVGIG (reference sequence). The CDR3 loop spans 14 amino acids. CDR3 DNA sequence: TGTGCCTGGAGTGTGGGCACCAACACCAGGGAGCTGTTTATT. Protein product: CAWSVGTNTRELFI.

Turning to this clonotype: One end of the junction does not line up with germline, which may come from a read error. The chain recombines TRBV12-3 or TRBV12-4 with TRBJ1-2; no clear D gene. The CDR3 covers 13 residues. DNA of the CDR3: TGTGGCAGCAGTTTAGTTGGGAGCTATGGCTACACCTTC. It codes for CGSSLVGSYGYTF.

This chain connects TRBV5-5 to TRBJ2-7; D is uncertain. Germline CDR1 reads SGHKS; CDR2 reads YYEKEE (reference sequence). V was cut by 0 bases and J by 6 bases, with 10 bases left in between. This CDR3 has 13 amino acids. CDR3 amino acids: CASSLGLSVEQYF. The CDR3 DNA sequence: TGTGCCAGCAGCTTGGGGCTCTCCGTCGAGCAGTACTTC.

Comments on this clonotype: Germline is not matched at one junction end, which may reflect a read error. The CDR3 DNA reads as TGTGCCAACAGCTTAGGGGGGAGCTTTGCCAAAAACATCCAGTACTTC. Protein: CANSLGGSFAKNIQYF. The chain combines TRBV11-2 with TRBJ2-4; D may match TRBD1 or TRBD2 (6 bases each). CDR3 length: 16 residues. Germline values: CDR1 SGHAT, CDR2 FQNNGV.

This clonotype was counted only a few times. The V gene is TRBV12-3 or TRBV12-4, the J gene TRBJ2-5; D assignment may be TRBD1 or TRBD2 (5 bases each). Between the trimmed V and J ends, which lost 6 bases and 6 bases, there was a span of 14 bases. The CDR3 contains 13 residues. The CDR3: CASSPGRTQTQYF. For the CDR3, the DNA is TGTGCCAGCAGCCCGGGGCGAACGCAGACCCAGTACTTC.

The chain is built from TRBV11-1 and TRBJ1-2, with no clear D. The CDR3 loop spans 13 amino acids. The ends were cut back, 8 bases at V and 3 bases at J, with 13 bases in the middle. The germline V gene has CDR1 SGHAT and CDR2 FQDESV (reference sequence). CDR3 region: CASGAYYDYGYTF. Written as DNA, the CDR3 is TGTGCCAGCGGCGCATACTACGACTATGGCTACACCTTC. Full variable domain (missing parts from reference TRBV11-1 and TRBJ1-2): EAEVAQSPRYKITEKSQAVAFWCDPISGHATLYWYRQILGQGPELLVQFQDESVVDDSQLPKDRFSAERLKGVDSTLKIQPAELGDSAMYLCASGAYYDYGYTFGSGTRLTVV.

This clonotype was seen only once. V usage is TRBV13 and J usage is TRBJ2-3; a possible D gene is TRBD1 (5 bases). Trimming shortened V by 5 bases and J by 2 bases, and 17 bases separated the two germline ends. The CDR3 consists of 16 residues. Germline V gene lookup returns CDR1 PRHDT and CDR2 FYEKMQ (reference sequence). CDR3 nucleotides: TGTGCCAGCAGCCTAAGGGGCTCCCGGCCCACAGATACGCAGTATTTT. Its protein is CASSLRGSRPTDTQYF. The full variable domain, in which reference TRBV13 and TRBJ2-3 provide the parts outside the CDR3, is AAGVIQSPRHLIKEKRETATLKCYPIPRHDTVYWYQQGPGQDPQFLISFYEKMQSDKGSIPDRFSAQQFSDYHSELNMSSLELGDSALYFCASSLRGSRPTDTQYFGPGTRLTVL.

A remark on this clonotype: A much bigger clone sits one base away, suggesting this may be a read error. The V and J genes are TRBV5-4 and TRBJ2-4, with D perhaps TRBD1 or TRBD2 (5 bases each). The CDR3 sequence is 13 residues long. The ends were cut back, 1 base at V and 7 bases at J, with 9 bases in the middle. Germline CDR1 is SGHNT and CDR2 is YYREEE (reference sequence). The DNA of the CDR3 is TGTGCCAGCAGCTTGTCATGGGGGAACATTCAGTACTTC. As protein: CASSLSWGNIQYF.

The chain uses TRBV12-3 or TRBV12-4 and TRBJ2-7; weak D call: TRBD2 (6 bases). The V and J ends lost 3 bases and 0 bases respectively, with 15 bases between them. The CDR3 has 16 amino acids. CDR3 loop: CASSFGSQVTSYEQYF. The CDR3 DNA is TGTGCCAGCAGTTTCGGGAGCCAGGTAACCTCCTACGAGCAGTACTTC.

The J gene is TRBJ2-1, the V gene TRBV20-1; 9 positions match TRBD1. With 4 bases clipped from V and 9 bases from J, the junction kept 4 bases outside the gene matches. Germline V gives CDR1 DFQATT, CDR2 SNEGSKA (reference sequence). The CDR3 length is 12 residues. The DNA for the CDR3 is TGCAGTGCTAACAGGGGGCGCGGTGAGCAGTTCTTC. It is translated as CSANRGRGEQFF.

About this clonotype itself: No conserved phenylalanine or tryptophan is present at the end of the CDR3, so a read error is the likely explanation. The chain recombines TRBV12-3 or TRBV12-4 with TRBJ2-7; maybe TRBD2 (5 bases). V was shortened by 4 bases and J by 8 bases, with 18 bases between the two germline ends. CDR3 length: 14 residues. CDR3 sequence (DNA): TGTGCCAGCAGTTCGCCCCTTCGCGGGTCCCAGCAGTACTCC. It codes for CASSSPLRGSQQYS.

CDR3 coding DNA: TGTGCCAGCAGCTTAGGGCGGACAGGGTGCCGTTTCTTC. Translating gives CASSLGRTGCRFF. V gene TRBV11-2 combines with J gene TRBJ2-1; 8 bases are shared with TRBD1. Germline V gene data show CDR1 as SGHAT and CDR2 as FQNNGV. V lost 1 base, J lost 16 bases, and 9 bases stayed unmatched. This CDR3 spans 13 amino acids.

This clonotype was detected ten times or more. CDR3 in amino acids: CASSSRAEGNEQFF. CDR3 nucleotides: TGTGCCAGCAGTTCTCGGGCGGAGGGCAATGAGCAGTTCTTC. V is TRBV11-2 and J is TRBJ2-1; possibly TRBD2 for D (6 bases). V was trimmed by 6 bases and J by 6 bases, leaving 15 bases between them. CDR3 size: 14 residues. Germline-derived CDR1 and CDR2 are SGHAT and FQNNGV.

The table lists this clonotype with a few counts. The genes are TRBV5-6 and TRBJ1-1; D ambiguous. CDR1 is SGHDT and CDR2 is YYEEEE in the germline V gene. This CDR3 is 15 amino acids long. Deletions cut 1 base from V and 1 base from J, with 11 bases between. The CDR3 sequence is CASSLRVLRNTEAFF. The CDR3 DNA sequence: TGTGCCAGCAGCTTGAGGGTTCTGCGGAACACTGAAGCTTTCTTT.

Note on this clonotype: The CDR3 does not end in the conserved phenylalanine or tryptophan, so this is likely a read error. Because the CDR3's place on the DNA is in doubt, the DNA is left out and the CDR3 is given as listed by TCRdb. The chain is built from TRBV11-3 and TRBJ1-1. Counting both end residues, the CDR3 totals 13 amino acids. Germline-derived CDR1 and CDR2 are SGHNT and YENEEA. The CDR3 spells CASNTEGGTESFS.